These 11 T cell receptor beta chains were all obtained from the same sample, sequenced in a study of kidney transplant recipient with SARS-CoV-2 infection. TCRdb passed the reads through MiXCR, listing each CDR3 protein once. The sample includes roughly 250,000 distinct CDR3 sequences, under 35% of them seen just once. Sequenced here: a blood sample, sampled at baseline and between days 110 and 120 from a kidney transplant recipient. These receptors all come from a male patient aged 25 to 39 who had COVID-19 and was a kidney transplant recipient. The graft donor may have contributed some T cells.

On this clonotype itself: A single base separates this from a much larger clone, so it may be a read error. The chain uses TRBV4-1 and TRBJ1-1, with a tentative D call TRBD1 (6 bases). This CDR3 has 14 amino acids. V lost 7 bases and J 6 bases, leaving 18 bases between the germline ends. Per germline, CDR1 MGHRA and CDR2 YSYEKL. The DNA of the CDR3 is TGCGCCAGCAAACTAAACAGGGTTGAGTCTGAAGCTTTCTTT. Translated, it gives CASKLNRVESEAFF.

On this clonotype itself: A much larger clone differs from this one at a single base, so this may be a read error. The rearrangement links TRBV11-2 to TRBJ2-2; 10 positions match TRBD1. This CDR3 has 16 residues. The trim removed 7 bases at V and 4 bases at J, leaving 9 bases unmatched. The germline gives CDR1 SGHAT, CDR2 FQNNGV. The CDR3 nucleotides read TGTGCCAGCATCTTCCGGGACAGGGGATTCACCGGGGAGCTGTTTTTT. Translated: CASIFRDRGFTGELFF.

Remarks on this clonotype: A far larger clone is just one base off, so this is likely a read error. The CDR3 DNA follows: TGTGCCAGCGGCCCCGAAGGTGAGCAGTTCTTC. Translating gives CASGPEGEQFF. The genes are TRBV7-8 and TRBJ2-4; unclear D gene. With the DNA end fitting TRBJ2-1 better, the J assignment may be wrong. CDR3 size: 11 residues. CDR1 is SGHVS and CDR2 is FQNEAQ in the germline V gene.

Points on this clonotype: With a much larger clone just one base away, this may be a read error. This chain connects TRBV12-3 or TRBV12-4 to TRBJ2-2, with D perhaps TRBD2 (7 bases). The CDR3 consists of 14 residues. V shed 9 bases and J shed 6 bases, with 17 bases lying between them. CDR3 coding DNA: TGTGCCAGTCAACAGGGTCGGGAGGCCGGGGAGCTGTTTTTT. It translates to CASQQGREAGELFF.

The table lists this clonotype with a count of one. One end of the junction fails to match germline, which may point to a read error. CDR3 in DNA: TGTGCCAGCGGCGTAGCAGATAGTTCGTTTTATGGTTACACCTTC. It encodes CASGVADSSFYGYTF. V gene TRBV9 combines with J gene TRBJ1-2; D gene unclear. This CDR3 contains 15 residues. Per germline, CDR1 SGDLS and CDR2 YYNGEE.

This clonotype has only one observation. This chain uses TRBV5-3 with TRBJ1-2; no clear D. TRBV5-3 carries the ORF label, with uncertain function. The CDR3 has 16 amino acids. Trimming removed 7 bases at V and 4 bases at J, with 23 bases between. In nucleotides, the CDR3 is TGTGCCAGACAGCTCGCAGCGGTGAGAAAGACCTATGGCTACACCTTC. This codes for CARQLAAVRKTYGYTF.

Regarding this clonotype: Germline and junction disagree at one end, which may indicate a read error. The rearrangement uses TRBV5-5 and TRBJ2-2; no firm D call. This CDR3 is 14 amino acids long. Germline-derived CDR1 and CDR2 are SGHKS and YYEKEE (reference sequence). CDR3 in DNA: TGTACCAGCAGCTTGCTTGGGGTGACCGGGGAGCTGTTTTTT. Its protein is CTSSLLGVTGELFF.

The chain is built from TRBV15 and TRBJ2-5; D is possibly TRBD1 (5 bases). V was trimmed by 2 bases and J by 3 bases, leaving 10 bases between them. Per germline, CDR1 LNHNV and CDR2 YYDKDF (reference sequence). CDR3 length: 14 amino acids. The CDR3 spells CATSRQGGEETQYF. CDR3 nucleotide sequence: TGTGCCACCAGCAGACAGGGTGGAGAAGAGACCCAGTACTTC.

Many counts were recorded for this clonotype. The CDR3 nucleotides read TGTGCCAGCAGTCGTATCTGGGAATGTAGAAAGACCTATGGCTACACCTTC. Amino acids: CASSRIWECRKTYGYTF. V gene TRBV6-1 combines with J gene TRBJ1-2, with D hard to call. This CDR3 is 17 amino acids long. Looked up from germline, CDR1 is MNHNS and CDR2 is SASEGT. V gave up 5 bases and J gave up 4 bases, with 23 bases separating them.

Comments on this clonotype: A much larger clonotype is one base distant, so this may be a read error. The CDR3 sequence: CGSSPNDSRKAYGYTF. The CDR3, as DNA: TGTGGCAGTTCACCCAATGATAGCCGAAAGGCCTATGGCTACACCTTC. The chain recombines TRBV8-2 with TRBJ1-2. TRBV8-2 is noted as a pseudogene. This CDR3 region has 16 residues.

On this clonotype: A single base separates this from a much larger clone, so it may be a read error. The CDR3 nucleotides read TGTGCCAGCAGCACAGGCTTCAGAGACGGAAGGACCTATGGCTACACCTTC. Translation gives CASSTGFRDGRTYGYTF. The chain recombines TRBV7-2 with TRBJ1-2, with D perhaps matching TRBD1 (5 bases). The CDR3 contains 17 residues. The V end lost 5 bases, the J end lost 4 bases, and 23 bases lay between the germline ends. Germline CDR1 SGHTA, CDR2 FQGNSA. Full variable domain (remainder filled in from reference TRBV7-2 and TRBJ1-2): GAGVSQSPSNKVTEKGKDVELRCDPISGHTALYWYRQSLGQGLEFLIYFQGNSAPDKSGLPSDRFSAERTGGSVSTLTIQRTQQEDSAVYLCASSTGFRDGRTYGYTFGSGTRLTVV.